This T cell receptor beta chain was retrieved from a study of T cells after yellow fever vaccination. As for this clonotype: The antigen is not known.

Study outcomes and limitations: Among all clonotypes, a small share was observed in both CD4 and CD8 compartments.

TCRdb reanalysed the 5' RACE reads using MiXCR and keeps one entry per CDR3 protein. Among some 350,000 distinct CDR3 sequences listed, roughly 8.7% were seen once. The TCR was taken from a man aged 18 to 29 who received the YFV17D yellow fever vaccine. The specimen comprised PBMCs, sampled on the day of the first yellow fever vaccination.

CDR3 sequence reads: CASSGTSGGVSYNEQFF. DNA of the CDR3: TGTGCCAGCAGTGGGACTAGCGGGGGGGTGTCCTACAATGAGCAGTTCTTC. The chain has TRBV28 and TRBJ2-1; 16 bases fit TRBD2. V dropped 5 bases and J dropped 1; count of bases not matched to a gene: 2. CDR1 and CDR2 (germline): MDHEN, SYDVKM. The CDR3 has 17 residues.